This TCR beta chain was obtained from a study of cytomegalovirus exposure and HLA in healthy donors. The trim removed 6 bases at V and 5 bases at J, leaving 6 bases unmatched. Germline V gene lookup returns CDR1 MNHEY and CDR2 SVGAGI. The length of the CDR3 is 15 residues. The PCR used 60 Vbeta and 13 Jbeta primers. Produced via immunoSEQ multiplex PCR; TCRdb's table is partial and in-frame only. In all, the sample yields just over 200,000 clones. The source of this sequence is a girl aged 2-10 years in good health and CMV-seropositive. V usage is TRBV6-5 and J usage is TRBJ2-1; 11 bases line up with TRBD2. The sequencing input was PBMCs. DNA of the CDR3: TGTGCCAGCAGGAAAACGGGACTAGCGGACAATGAGCAGTTCTTC. Translating it yields CASRKTGLADNEQFF.